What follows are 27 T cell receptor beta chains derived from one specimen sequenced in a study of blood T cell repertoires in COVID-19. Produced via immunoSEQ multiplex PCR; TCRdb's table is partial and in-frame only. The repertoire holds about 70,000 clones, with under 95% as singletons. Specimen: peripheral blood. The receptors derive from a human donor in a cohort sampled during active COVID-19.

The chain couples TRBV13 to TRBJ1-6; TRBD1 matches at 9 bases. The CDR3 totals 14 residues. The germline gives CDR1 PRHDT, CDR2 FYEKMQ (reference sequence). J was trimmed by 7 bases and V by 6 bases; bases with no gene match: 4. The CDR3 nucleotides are TGTGCCAGCAGTTCCGGGACAGGGAATTCACCCCTCCACTTT. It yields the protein CASSSGTGNSPLHF.

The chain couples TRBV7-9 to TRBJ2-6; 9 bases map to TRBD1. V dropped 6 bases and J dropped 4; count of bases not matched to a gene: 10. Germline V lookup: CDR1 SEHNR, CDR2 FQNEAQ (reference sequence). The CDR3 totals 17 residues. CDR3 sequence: CASRRGQGISGANVLTF. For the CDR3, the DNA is TGTGCCAGCAGACGAGGACAGGGGATCAGCGGGGCCAACGTCCTGACTTTC. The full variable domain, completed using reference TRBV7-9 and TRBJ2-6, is DTGVSQNPRHKITKRGQNVTFRCDPISEHNRLYWYRQTLGQGPEFLTYFQNEAQLEKSRLLSDRFSAERPKGSFSTLEIQRTEQGDSAMYLCASRRGQGISGANVLTFGAGSRLTVL.

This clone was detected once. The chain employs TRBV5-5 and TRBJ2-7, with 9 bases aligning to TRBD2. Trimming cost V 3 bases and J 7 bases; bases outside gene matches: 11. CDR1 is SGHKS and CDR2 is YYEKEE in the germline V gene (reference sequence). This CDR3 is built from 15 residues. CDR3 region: CASSSGGLAGTEQYF. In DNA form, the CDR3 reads TGTGCCAGCAGCTCCGGGGGGCTAGCGGGAACGGAGCAGTACTTC.

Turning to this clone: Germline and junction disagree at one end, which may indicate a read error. CDR3 in amino acids: CAINESPGVEQFF. The CDR3 nucleotides read TGTGCCATCAATGAGTCGCCCGGGGTCGAGCAGTTCTTC. This chain connects TRBV10-3 to TRBJ2-1; possible D gene TRBD2, 5 bases. Germline assignment: CDR1 ENHRY and CDR2 SYGVKD. The CDR3 extends over 13 amino acids.

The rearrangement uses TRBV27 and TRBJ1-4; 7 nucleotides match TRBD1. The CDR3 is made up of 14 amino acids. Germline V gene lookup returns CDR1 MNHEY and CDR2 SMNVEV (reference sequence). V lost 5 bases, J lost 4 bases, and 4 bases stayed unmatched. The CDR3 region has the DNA TGTGCCAGCAGTCGCCGGGACAGTAATGAAAAACTGTTTTTT. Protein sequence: CASSRRDSNEKLFF.

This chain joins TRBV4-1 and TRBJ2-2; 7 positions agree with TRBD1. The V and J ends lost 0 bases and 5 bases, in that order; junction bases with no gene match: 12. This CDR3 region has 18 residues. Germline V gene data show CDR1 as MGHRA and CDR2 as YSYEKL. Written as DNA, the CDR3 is TGCGCCAGCAGCCAAGATTCGAGGCAGGGGGTAGGAACCGGGGAGCTGTTTTTT. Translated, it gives CASSQDSRQGVGTGELFF.

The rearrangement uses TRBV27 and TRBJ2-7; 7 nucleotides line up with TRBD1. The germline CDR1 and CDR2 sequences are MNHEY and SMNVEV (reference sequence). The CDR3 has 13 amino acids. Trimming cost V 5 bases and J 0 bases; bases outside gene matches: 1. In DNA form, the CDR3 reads TGTGCCAGCAGTGAGGGGGCCTCCTACGAGCAGTACTTC. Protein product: CASSEGASYEQYF.

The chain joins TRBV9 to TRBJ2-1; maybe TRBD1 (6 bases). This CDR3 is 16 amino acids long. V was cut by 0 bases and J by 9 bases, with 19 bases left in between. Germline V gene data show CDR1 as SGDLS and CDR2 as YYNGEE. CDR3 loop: CASSVEDSPGQGEQFF. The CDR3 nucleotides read TGTGCCAGCAGCGTAGAGGACAGCCCCGGACAAGGTGAGCAGTTCTTC.

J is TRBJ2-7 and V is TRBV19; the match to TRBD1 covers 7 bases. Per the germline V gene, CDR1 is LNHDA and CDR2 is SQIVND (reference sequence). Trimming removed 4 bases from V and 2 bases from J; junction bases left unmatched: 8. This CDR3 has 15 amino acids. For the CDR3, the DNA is TGTGCCAGTAGTACCCGACAGGGAGACGCCTACGAGCAGTACTTC. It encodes CASSTRQGDAYEQYF.

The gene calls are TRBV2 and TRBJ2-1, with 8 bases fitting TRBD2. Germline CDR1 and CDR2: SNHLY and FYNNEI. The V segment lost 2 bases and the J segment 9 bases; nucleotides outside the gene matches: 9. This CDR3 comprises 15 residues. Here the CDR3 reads CASSEQAGVRGEQFF. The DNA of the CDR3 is TGTGCCAGCAGTGAACAAGCGGGAGTTAGAGGTGAGCAGTTCTTC.

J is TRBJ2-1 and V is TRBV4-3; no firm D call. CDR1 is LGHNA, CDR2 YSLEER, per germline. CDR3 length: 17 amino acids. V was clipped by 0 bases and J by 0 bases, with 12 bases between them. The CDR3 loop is CASSQENFPSSYNEQFF. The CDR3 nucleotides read TGCGCCAGCAGCCAAGAAAACTTTCCGAGCTCCTACAATGAGCAGTTCTTC.

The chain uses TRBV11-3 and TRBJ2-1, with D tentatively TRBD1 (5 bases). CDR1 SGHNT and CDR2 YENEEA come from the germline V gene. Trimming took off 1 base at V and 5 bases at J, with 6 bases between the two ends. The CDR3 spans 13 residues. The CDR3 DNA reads TGTGCCAGCAGCTTAGGACAGCACAATGAGCAGTTCTTC. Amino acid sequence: CASSLGQHNEQFF.

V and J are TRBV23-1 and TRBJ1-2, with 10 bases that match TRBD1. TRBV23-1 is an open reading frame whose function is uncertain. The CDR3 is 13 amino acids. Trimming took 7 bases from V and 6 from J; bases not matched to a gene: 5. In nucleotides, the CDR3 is TGCGCCAGCACCCGGGACAGGGGAGATGGCTACACCTTC. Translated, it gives CASTRDRGDGYTF.

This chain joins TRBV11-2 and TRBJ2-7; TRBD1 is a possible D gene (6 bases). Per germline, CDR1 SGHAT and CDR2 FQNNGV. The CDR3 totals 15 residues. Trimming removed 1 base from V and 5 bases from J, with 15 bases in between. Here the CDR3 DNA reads TGTGCCAGCAGCTTAGGGGTGACAGGAGGACACGAGCAGTACTTC. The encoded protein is CASSLGVTGGHEQYF.

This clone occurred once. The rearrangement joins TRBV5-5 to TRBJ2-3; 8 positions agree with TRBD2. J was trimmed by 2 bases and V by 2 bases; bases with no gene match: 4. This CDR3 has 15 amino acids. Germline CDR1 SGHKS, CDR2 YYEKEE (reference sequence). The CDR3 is CASSLLSGITDTQYF. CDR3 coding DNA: TGTGCCAGCAGCTTACTTAGCGGGATCACAGATACGCAGTATTTT.

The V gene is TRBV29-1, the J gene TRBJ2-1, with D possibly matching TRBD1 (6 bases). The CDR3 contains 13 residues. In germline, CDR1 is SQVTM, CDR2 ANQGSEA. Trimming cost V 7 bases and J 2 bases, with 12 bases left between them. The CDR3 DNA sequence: TGCAGCGACGGACAGACGCCCTACAATGAGCAGTTCTTC. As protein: CSDGQTPYNEQFF.

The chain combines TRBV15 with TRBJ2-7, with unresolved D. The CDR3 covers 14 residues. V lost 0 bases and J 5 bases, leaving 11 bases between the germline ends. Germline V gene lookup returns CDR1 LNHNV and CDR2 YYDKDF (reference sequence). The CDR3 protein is CATSRDNARNEQYF. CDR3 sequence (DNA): TGTGCCACCAGCAGAGATAATGCCAGGAACGAGCAGTACTTC.

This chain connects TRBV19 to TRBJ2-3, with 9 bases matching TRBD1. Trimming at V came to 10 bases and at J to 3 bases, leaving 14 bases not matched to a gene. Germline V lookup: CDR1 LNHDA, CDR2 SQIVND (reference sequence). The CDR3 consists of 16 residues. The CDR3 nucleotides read TGTGCCACACAACCCACCCGGGACAGGGTTACAGATACGCAGTATTTT. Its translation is CATQPTRDRVTDTQYF.

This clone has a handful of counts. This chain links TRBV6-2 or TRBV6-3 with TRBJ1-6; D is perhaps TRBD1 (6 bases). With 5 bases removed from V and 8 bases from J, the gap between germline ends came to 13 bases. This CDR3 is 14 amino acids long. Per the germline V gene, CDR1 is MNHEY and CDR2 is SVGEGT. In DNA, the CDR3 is TGTGCCAGCAGTCTCACAGGGATTCATTCACCCCTCCACTTT. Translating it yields CASSLTGIHSPLHF.

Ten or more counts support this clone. The CDR3 bases are TGTGCCAGCAGCCTTAGCGGGAGGGCCAATACGCAGTATTTT. The encoded protein is CASSLSGRANTQYF. This chain uses TRBV14 with TRBJ2-3; 11 bases are shared with TRBD2. This CDR3 comprises 14 residues. After removal of 4 bases from V and 7 bases from J, the junction contained 4 bases not matched to a gene. Germline CDR1 and CDR2: SGHDN and FVKESK.

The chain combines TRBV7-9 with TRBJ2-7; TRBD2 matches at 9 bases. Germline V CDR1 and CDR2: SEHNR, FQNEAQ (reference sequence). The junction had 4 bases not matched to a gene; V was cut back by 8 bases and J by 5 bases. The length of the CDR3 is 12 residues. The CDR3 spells CASGSGSHEQYF. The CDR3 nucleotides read TGTGCCAGCGGTAGCGGGAGCCACGAGCAGTACTTC. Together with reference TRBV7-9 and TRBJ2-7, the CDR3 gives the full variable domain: DTGVSQNPRHKITKRGQNVTFRCDPISEHNRLYWYRQTLGQGPEFLTYFQNEAQLEKSRLLSDRFSAERPKGSFSTLEIQRTEQGDSAMYLCASGSGSHEQYFGPGTRLTVT.

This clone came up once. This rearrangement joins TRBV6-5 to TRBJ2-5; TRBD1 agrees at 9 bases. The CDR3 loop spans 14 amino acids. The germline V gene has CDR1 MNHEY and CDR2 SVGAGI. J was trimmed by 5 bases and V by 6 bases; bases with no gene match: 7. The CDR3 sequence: CASRRGQGMETQYF. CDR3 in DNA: TGTGCCAGCAGGCGTGGACAGGGGATGGAGACCCAGTACTTC.

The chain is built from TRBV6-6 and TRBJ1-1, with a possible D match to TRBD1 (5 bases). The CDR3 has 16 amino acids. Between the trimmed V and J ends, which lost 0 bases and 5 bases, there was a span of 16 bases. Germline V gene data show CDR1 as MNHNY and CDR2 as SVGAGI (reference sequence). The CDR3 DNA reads TGTGCCAGCAGTTACTCGGACGCAGGGTTGGGGACTGAAGCTTTCTTT. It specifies CASSYSDAGLGTEAFF.

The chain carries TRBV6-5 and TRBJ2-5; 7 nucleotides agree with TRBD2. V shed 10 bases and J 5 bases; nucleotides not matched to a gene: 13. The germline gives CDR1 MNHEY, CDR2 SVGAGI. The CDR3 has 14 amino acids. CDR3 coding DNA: TGTGCCACCTTACCTTGGGGGGGAGAGGAGACCCAGTACTTC. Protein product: CATLPWGGEETQYF.

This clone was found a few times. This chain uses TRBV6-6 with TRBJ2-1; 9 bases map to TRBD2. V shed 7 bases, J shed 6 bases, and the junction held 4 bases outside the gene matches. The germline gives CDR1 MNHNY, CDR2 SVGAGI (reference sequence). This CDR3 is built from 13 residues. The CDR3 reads CASNTGLANEQFF. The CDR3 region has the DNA TGTGCCAGCAACACGGGACTAGCCAATGAGCAGTTCTTC.

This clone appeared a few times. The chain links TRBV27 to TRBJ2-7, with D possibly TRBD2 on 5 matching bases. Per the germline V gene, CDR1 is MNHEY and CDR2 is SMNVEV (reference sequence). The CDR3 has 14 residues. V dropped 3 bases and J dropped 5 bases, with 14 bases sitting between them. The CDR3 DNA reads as TGTGCCAGCAGTTTTAGTGAGGGTAAGGACGAGCAGTACTTC. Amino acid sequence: CASSFSEGKDEQYF.

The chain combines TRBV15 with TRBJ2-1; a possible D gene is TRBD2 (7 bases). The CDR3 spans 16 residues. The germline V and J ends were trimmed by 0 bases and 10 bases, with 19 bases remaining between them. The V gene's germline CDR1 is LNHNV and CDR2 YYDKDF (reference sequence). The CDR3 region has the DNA TGTGCCACCAGCAGAGATTGGGGTGGTGGGAGGGGGGAGCAGTTCTTC. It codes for CATSRDWGGGRGEQFF.